Included here is one T cell receptor beta chain sequence, with context. This sample was included in a study of blood T cell repertoires in COVID-19. Here immunoSEQ multiplex PCR was the method, and the copy in TCRdb shows in-frame clones only, minus some. Of 300,000 to 350,000 clones in the sample, approximately 90% are singletons; the top ten hold under 7%. CDR1 and CDR2 (germline): SGDLS, YYNGEE. V gave up 3 bases and J gave up 6 bases; unmatched junction bases: 11. CDR3 size: 15 residues. The chain uses TRBV9 and TRBJ2-7; TRBD1 matches 8 bases. This TCR was recovered from a woman in her twenties or thirties with COVID-19, enrolled during active disease. Sequencing was done on a sample of peripheral blood. As DNA, the CDR3 is TGTGCCAGCAGCGCCAACAGCGGCACAGGGGGCGAGCAGTACTTC. Its protein product is CASSANSGTGGEQYF.